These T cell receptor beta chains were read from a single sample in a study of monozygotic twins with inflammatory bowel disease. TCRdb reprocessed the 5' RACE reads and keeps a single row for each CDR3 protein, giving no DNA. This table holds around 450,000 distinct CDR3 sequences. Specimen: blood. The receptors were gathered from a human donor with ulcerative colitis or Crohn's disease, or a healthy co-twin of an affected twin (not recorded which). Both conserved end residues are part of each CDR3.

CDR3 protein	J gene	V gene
CASSSTGTVNQPQHF	TRBJ1-5	TRBV11-2
CSAMGPIGQETQYF	TRBJ2-5	TRBV20-1
CASSYLVETQYF	TRBJ2-5	TRBV6-6
CSARRRDRDNYGYTF	TRBJ1-2	TRBV20-1
CASSSQGLRGNQPQHF	TRBJ1-5	TRBV12-3/TRBV12-4
CASSYEMNYGCTF	TRBJ1-2	TRBV6-5
CASSLMTGAGNTIYF	TRBJ1-3	TRBV7-3
CASSPAAETQYF	TRBJ2-5	TRBV18
CARQVGNTGELFF	TRBJ2-2	TRBV21-1
CASRDLGQGGYTF	TRBJ1-2	TRBV6-5
CASRTGRQPQHF	TRBJ1-5	TRBV28
CATSDPGTEQFF	TRBJ2-1	TRBV24-1
CASSLAATGHEKLFF	TRBJ1-4	TRBV5-5